In this sample, the clone carrying this T cell receptor beta chain turned up many times. Antigen unknown. Regions amplified from RNA transcripts were the TCR beta CDR3 regions. Initially, a first-round RT-PCR of the TCR CDR3 employed the HTBI primer set. A single record per CDR3 protein comes from TCRdb applying MiXCR to the multiplex PCR reads. The data show roughly 500,000 distinct CDR3 sequences, about 46% seen once. Germline assignment: CDR1 SEHNR and CDR2 FQNEAQ (reference sequence). V gave up 6 bases and J gave up 0 bases, with 9 bases separating them. The CDR3 runs to 14 residues. This entry comes from a study of T cells in Graves' hyperthyroidism and ophthalmopathy. General study findings and limits: Before onset, by a median of approximately 6.8 months, the model predicted ophthalmopathy.

Uncontrolled infection, other autoimmune disease, pregnancy or lactation excluded patients. The TCR comes from an adult woman with Graves' disease, either hyperthyroidism or ophthalmopathy (not recorded which). Specimen: peripheral blood or thyroid tissue (not recorded which). This chain connects TRBV7-9 to TRBJ1-3, with unresolved D. In nucleotides, the CDR3 is TGTGCCAGCAGTTACAAATACTCTGGAAACACCATATATTTT. Protein: CASSYKYSGNTIYF.